Following are 24 T cell receptor beta chains from one sample sequenced in a study of blood T cell repertoires in COVID-19. Using immunoSEQ multiplex PCR, the repertoire was profiled, and TCRdb retains in-frame clones only, with some absent. The sample carries about 76,000 clones, 80% to 90% recorded once. Source material: peripheral blood. Every receptor here comes from a woman aged 55-70 years with acute or convalescent COVID-19.

This chain uses TRBV15 with TRBJ2-3, with TRBD2 identical over 7 bases. The CDR3 extends over 16 amino acids. Losses at the gene ends were 3 bases for V and 1 base for J; bases not matched to a gene: 7. CDR1 LNHNV and CDR2 YYDKDF come from the germline V gene (reference sequence). CDR3: CATSRGGTFGTDTQYF. The CDR3 DNA reads as TGTGCCACCAGCAGGGGGGGGACGTTTGGCACAGATACGCAGTATTTT.

This clone was picked up one time. The CDR3 nucleotides are TGTGCCAGCAGCTTAGATCTTCGCGGGGGGGCAGATACGCAGTATTTT. Encoded protein: CASSLDLRGGADTQYF. The chain links TRBV11-2 to TRBJ2-3, with 9 nucleotides matching TRBD2. CDR3 length equals 16 residues. Germline CDR1 SGHAT, CDR2 FQNNGV. V was pared by 0 bases and J by 4 bases, with 5 bases of the junction left unmatched.

The chain is built from TRBV12-5 and TRBJ1-2; a possible D gene is TRBD1 (5 bases). CDR1 and CDR2 from the germline V gene are LGHNT and FRNRAP. The V gene lost 7 bases and the J gene lost 5 bases, with 17 bases spanning the gap. The CDR3 spans 14 residues. The CDR3 reads CASVSSTQGYGYTF. The CDR3 bases are TGTGCTAGTGTGAGCTCCACCCAGGGATATGGCTACACCTTC.

J is TRBJ2-7 and V is TRBV6-5, with a possible D match to TRBD2 (6 bases). The ends were cut back, 6 bases at V and 1 base at J, with 7 bases in the middle. This CDR3 contains 12 residues. Germline V CDR1 and CDR2: MNHEY, SVGAGI. For the CDR3, the DNA is TGTGCCAGCAGGGGGACTTCCTACGAGCAGTACGTC. This gives the protein CASRGTSYEQYV.

The V call is TRBV6-2 or TRBV6-3, the J call TRBJ2-6, with D unclear. Deletions cut 6 bases from V and 4 bases from J, with 13 bases between. CDR1 and CDR2 (germline): MNHEY, SVGEGT. CDR3 size: 15 residues. The CDR3 DNA is TGTGCCAGCAGCATGGTCACGGTGGGGGCCAACGTCCTGACTTTC. This codes for CASSMVTVGANVLTF.

The genes are TRBV6-5 and TRBJ1-1; weak D call: TRBD1 (5 bases). Trimming took off 6 bases at V and 1 base at J, with 12 bases between the two ends. Per the germline V gene, CDR1 is MNHEY and CDR2 is SVGAGI. The CDR3 sequence is 14 residues long. This CDR3 reads CASRLTQGNTEAFF. The CDR3 DNA reads TGTGCCAGCAGGTTAACCCAGGGGAACACTGAAGCTTTCTTT.

V and J are TRBV3-1 (or the pseudogene TRBV3-2) and TRBJ1-2; TRBD1 matches 7 bases. The CDR3 is made up of 15 amino acids. The germline V gene encodes CDR1 LGHDT and CDR2 YNNKEL (reference sequence). Germline trimming cut 8 bases from V and 2 bases from J; bases unmatched to any gene: 11. CDR3 in amino acids: CASSTLRDRNYGYTF. The CDR3 DNA follows: TGTGCCAGCTCAACACTCCGGGACAGAAACTATGGCTACACCTTC.

Worth noting for this clone: Other DNA sequences in this sample translate to the same CDR3. This chain links TRBV10-3 with TRBJ1-5; 11 nucleotides align to TRBD1. The CDR3 runs 14 residues. Germline CDR1 reads ENHRY; CDR2 reads SYGVKD. V trimming: 2 bases; J trimming: 7 bases; junction bases outside the gene matches: 1. The CDR3 region is CAISEGTGGQPQHF. Here the CDR3 DNA reads TGTGCCATCAGTGAGGGGACAGGGGGGCAGCCCCAGCATTTT.

The V and J genes are TRBV7-8 and TRBJ1-1; D unresolved. V lost 5 bases and J 0 bases, leaving 13 bases between the germline ends. Germline loops: CDR1 SGHVS, CDR2 FQNEAQ. The CDR3 totals 15 residues. In DNA, the CDR3 is TGTGCCAGCAGCCCTCGAGGAGGGATGAACACTGAAGCTTTCTTT. Protein product: CASSPRGGMNTEAFF.

The chain is built from TRBV7-2 and TRBJ2-3, with unresolved D. CDR3 size: 12 residues. V dropped 7 bases and J dropped 6 bases, with 11 bases sitting between them. CDR1 is SGHTA and CDR2 is FQGNSA in the germline V gene. The CDR3, as DNA: TGTGCCAGCACCATACCCCGGGATACGCAGTATTTT. Its translation: CASTIPRDTQYF. Filled out from reference TRBV7-2 and TRBJ2-3, the complete variable domain reads GAGVSQSPSNKVTEKGKDVELRCDPISGHTALYWYRQSLGQGLEFLIYFQGNSAPDKSGLPSDRFSAERTGGSVSTLTIQRTQQEDSAVYLCASTIPRDTQYFGPGTRLTVL.

This chain uses TRBV28 with TRBJ1-2; 9 bases agree with TRBD1. V was clipped by 2 bases and J by 6 bases; unmatched bases: 7. This CDR3 region has 15 residues. Per the germline V gene, CDR1 is MDHEN and CDR2 is SYDVKM. In nucleotides, the CDR3 is TGTGCCAGCAGTTTAGACACCCGGGACAGGGATGGCTACACCTTC. As protein: CASSLDTRDRDGYTF.

The rearrangement links TRBV15 to TRBJ1-2; 7 bases map to TRBD1. J gave up 7 bases and V 2 bases, and 13 bases lay outside the gene matches. Per germline, CDR1 LNHNV and CDR2 YYDKDF (reference sequence). The CDR3 has 16 amino acids. CDR3 residues: CATSRPAPRTGVGYTF. CDR3 bases: TGTGCCACCAGCAGACCTGCCCCCCGGACAGGCGTTGGCTACACCTTC. The full variable domain, its missing parts supplied by reference TRBV15 and TRBJ1-2, is DAMVIQNPRYQVTQFGKPVTLSCSQTLNHNVMYWYQQKSSQAPKLLFHYYDKDFNNEADTPDNFQSRRPNTSFCFLDIRSPGLGDTAMYLCATSRPAPRTGVGYTFGSGTRLTVV.

J is TRBJ2-7 and V is TRBV7-9; 7 bases are shared with TRBD1. Losses at the gene ends were 5 bases for V and 2 bases for J; bases not matched to a gene: 9. Germline V gene sequence: CDR1 SEHNR, CDR2 FQNEAQ (reference sequence). CDR3 length: 15 amino acids. The CDR3 loop is CASSKQGTVAYEQYF. The DNA for the CDR3 is TGTGCCAGCAGCAAACAGGGGACCGTTGCCTACGAGCAGTACTTC.

This clone was observed once. This sequence joins TRBV30 and TRBJ2-2; TRBD2 agrees at 8 bases. The trim removed 2 bases at V and 6 bases at J, leaving 5 bases unmatched. This CDR3 comprises 14 residues. The germline gives CDR1 GTSNPN, CDR2 SVGIG (reference sequence). CDR3 coding DNA: TGTGCCTGGAGTCTCGGGGGGGGCTCCGGGGAGCTGTTTTTT. Protein sequence: CAWSLGGGSGELFF.

CDR3 DNA sequence: TGCGGGACAGGGGGCACAGATACGCAGTATTTT. Its protein product is CGTGGTDTQYF. This chain links TRBV20-1 with TRBJ2-3, with 10 bases matching TRBD1. The CDR3 is made up of 11 amino acids. Germline values: CDR1 DFQATT, CDR2 SNEGSKA (reference sequence).

The genes are TRBV19 and TRBJ1-1; 7 nucleotides align to TRBD1. J was trimmed by 5 bases and V by 7 bases; bases with no gene match: 7. This CDR3 comprises 13 residues. Germline loops: CDR1 LNHDA, CDR2 SQIVND (reference sequence). This chain's CDR3 is CASTPDRSTEAFF. CDR3 in DNA: TGTGCCAGTACTCCGGACAGGTCGACTGAAGCTTTCTTT.

The chain combines TRBV6-5 with TRBJ1-5; the D gene is possibly TRBD1 (5 bases). CDR3 length: 14 residues. V shed 6 bases and J shed 7 bases, with 16 bases lying between them. Germline V lookup: CDR1 MNHEY, CDR2 SVGAGI. The CDR3 DNA is TGTGCCAGCAGCTGGGGGGGGGTTGGGCAGCCCCAGCATTTT. Amino acids: CASSWGGVGQPQHF.

The rearrangement uses TRBV5-4 and TRBJ2-1; D is possibly TRBD1 (6 bases). From germline, CDR1 is SGHNT and CDR2 YYREEE (reference sequence). The CDR3 contains 14 residues. V lost 1 base, J lost 8 bases, and 13 bases lay in between. The CDR3 DNA follows: TGTGCCAGCAGCTTGCGACAGGATTCCGATGAGCAGTTCTTC. Translation: CASSLRQDSDEQFF.

Only one count was recorded for this clone. The V and J genes are TRBV18 and TRBJ2-3; 11 nucleotides line up with TRBD2. The CDR3 sequence is 16 residues long. Looked up from germline, CDR1 is KGHSH and CDR2 is LQKENI. The J segment lost 1 base and the V segment lost 3 bases, leaving 3 bases of the junction unmatched. The CDR3 loop is CASSPSLAGGTDTQYF. CDR3 coding DNA: TGTGCCAGCTCACCGTCACTAGCGGGGGGCACAGATACGCAGTATTTT.

The table lists this clone with a count of one. This chain links TRBV4-2 with TRBJ2-1, with 8 nucleotides matching TRBD2. V shed 1 base, J shed 2 bases, and the junction held 7 bases outside the gene matches. Germline V lookup: CDR1 LGHNA, CDR2 YNFKEQ. The CDR3 length is 17 residues. CDR3: CASSQVTGGAAYNEQFF. The CDR3, as DNA: TGTGCCAGCAGCCAAGTAACCGGGGGGGCAGCCTACAATGAGCAGTTCTTC.

J is TRBJ1-1 and V is TRBV30; 7 nucleotides line up with TRBD1. Trimming took 0 bases from V and 4 from J; bases not matched to a gene: 17. The CDR3 length is 18 residues. Germline V gene data show CDR1 as GTSNPN and CDR2 as SVGIG (reference sequence). The CDR3 is CAWSVGAGGGRGSTEAFF. DNA of the CDR3: TGTGCCTGGAGTGTTGGGGCAGGGGGAGGTAGGGGCTCCACTGAAGCTTTCTTT.

This clone appeared once. V usage is TRBV14 and J usage is TRBJ1-4, with D unresolved. Looked up from germline, CDR1 is SGHDN and CDR2 is FVKESK. Trimming pared 4 bases from V and 7 bases from J, leaving 10 bases between. This CDR3 is 13 amino acids long. The CDR3 DNA reads as TGTGCCAGCAGCCTTAAACGCGGTGAAAAACTGTTTTTT. It is translated as CASSLKRGEKLFF.

The chain carries TRBV7-2 and TRBJ2-1, with 16 bases that match TRBD2. Germline V gives CDR1 SGHTA, CDR2 FQGNSA. Trimming removed 1 base from V and 4 bases from J; junction bases left unmatched: 7. The CDR3 has 19 amino acids. This CDR3 is CASSLERGLAGGIYNEQFF. The CDR3 DNA sequence: TGTGCCAGCAGCTTAGAGAGGGGACTAGCGGGGGGGATATACAATGAGCAGTTCTTC.

This clone was counted between two and nine times. DNA of the CDR3: TGTGCCAGCGGGACAGGGGGCGAAGAGACCCAGTACTTC. It codes for CASGTGGEETQYF. The chain couples TRBV18 to TRBJ2-5, with TRBD1 matching over 12 bases. The J segment lost 3 bases and the V segment lost 8 bases, leaving 1 base of the junction unmatched. The length of the CDR3 is 13 residues. Germline values: CDR1 KGHSH, CDR2 LQKENI.